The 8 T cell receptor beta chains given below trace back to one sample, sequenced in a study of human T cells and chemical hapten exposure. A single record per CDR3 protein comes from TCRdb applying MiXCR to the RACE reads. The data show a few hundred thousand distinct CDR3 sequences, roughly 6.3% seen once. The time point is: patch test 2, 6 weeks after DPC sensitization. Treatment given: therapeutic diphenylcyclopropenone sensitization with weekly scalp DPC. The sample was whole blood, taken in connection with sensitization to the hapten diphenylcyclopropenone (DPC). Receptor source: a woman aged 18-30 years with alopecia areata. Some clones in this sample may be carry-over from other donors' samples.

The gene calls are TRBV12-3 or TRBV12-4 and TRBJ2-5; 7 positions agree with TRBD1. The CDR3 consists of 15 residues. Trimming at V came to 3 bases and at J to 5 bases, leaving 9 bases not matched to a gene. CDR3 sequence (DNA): TGTGCCAGCAGTTTCGGGCAGGGGGTGAGGGAGACCCAGTACTTC. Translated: CASSFGQGVRETQYF.

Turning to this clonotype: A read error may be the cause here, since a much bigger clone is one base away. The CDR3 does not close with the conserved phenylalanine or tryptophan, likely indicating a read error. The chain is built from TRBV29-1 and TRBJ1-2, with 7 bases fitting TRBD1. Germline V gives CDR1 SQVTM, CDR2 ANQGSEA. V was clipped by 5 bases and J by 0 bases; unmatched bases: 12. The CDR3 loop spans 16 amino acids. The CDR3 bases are TGCAGCGTTTTGAAGGAGGGGGCGGACGCTAACTATGGCTACACCATC. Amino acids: CSVLKEGADANYGYTI.

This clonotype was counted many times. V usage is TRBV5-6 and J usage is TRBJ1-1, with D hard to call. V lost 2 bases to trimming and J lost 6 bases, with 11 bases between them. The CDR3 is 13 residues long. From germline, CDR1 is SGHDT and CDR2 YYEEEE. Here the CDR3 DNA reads TGTGCCAGCAGCTTAGATCTAACGGCTGAAGCTTTCTTT. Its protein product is CASSLDLTAEAFF.

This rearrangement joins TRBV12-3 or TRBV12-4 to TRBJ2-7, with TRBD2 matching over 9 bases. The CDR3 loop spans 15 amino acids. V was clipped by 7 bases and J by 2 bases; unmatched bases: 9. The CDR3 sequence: CASTLAGGTTYEQYF. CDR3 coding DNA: TGTGCCAGCACCTTGGCGGGGGGGACGACCTACGAGCAGTACTTC.

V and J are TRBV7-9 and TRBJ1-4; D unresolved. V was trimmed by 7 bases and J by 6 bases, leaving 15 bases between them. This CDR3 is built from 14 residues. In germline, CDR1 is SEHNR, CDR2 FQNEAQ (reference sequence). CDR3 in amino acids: CASKGRWGHEKLFF. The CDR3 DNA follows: TGTGCCAGCAAAGGACGGTGGGGTCATGAAAAACTGTTTTTT.

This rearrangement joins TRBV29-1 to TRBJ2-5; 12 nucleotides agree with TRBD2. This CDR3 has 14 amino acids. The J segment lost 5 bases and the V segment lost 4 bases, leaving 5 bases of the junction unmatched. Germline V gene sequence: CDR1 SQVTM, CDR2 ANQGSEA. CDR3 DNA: TGCAGCGTTGGACTAGCGGGGGCAGGGGAGACCCAGTACTTC. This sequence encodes CSVGLAGAGETQYF.

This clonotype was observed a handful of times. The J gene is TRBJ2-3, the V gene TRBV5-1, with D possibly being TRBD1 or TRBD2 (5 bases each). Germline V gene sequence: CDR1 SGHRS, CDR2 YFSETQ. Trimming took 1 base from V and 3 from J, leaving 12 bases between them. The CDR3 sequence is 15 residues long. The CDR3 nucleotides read TGCGCCAGCAGCTTGTTTCAGGGACGGACAGATACGCAGTATTTT. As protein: CASSLFQGRTDTQYF.

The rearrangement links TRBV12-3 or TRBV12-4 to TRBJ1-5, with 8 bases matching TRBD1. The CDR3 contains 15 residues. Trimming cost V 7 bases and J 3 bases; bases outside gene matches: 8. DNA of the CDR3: TGTGCCAGCACTACCGGGACAGGTAACAATCAGCCCCAGCATTTT. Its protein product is CASTTGTGNNQPQHF.